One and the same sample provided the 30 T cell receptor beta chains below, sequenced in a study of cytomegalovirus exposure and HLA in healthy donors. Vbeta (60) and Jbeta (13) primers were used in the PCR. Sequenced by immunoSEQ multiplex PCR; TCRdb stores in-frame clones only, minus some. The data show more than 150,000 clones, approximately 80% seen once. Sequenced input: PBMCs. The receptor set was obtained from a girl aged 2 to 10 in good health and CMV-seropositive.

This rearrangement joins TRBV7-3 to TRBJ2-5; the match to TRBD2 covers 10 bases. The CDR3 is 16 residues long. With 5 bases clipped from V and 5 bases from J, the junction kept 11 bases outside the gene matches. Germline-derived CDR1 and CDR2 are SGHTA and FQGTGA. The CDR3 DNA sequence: TGTGCCAGCAGCCCTGGACTAGCGGCCCGGGGGGAGACCCAGTACTTC. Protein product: CASSPGLAARGETQYF.

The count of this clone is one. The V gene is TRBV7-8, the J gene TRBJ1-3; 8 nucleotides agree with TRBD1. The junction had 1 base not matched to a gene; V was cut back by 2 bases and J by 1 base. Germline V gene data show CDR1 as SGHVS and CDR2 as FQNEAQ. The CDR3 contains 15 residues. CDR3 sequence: CASSLQGASGNTIYF. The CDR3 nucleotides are TGTGCCAGCAGCTTACAGGGGGCTTCTGGAAACACCATATATTTT.

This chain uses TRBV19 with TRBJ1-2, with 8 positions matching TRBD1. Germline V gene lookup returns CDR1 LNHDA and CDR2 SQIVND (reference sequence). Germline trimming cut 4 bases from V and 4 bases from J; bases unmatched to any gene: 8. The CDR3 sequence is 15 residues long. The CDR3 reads CASSSAGGMGYGYTF. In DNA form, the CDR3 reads TGTGCCAGTAGTAGCGCAGGGGGCATGGGCTATGGCTACACCTTC. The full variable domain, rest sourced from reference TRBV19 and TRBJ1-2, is DGGITQSPKYLFRKEGQNVTLSCEQNLNHDAMYWYRQDPGQGLRLIYYSQIVNDFQKGDIAEGYSVSREKKESFPLTVTSAQKNPTAFYLCASSSAGGMGYGYTFGSGTRLTVV.

The CDR3 DNA is TGTGCCAGCAGTTTACCGGACAGCCCCCGACACGTTTACGAGCAGTACTTC. Translated, it gives CASSLPDSPRHVYEQYF. The J gene is TRBJ2-7, the V gene TRBV28, with D perhaps matching TRBD1 (6 bases). V lost 2 bases and J 4 bases, leaving 21 bases between the germline ends. The CDR3 contains 17 residues. CDR1 and CDR2 (germline): MDHEN, SYDVKM.

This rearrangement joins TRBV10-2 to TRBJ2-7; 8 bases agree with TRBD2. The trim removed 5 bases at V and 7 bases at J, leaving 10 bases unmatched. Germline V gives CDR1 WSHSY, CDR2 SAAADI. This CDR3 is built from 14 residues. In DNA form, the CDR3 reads TGCGCCAGCAGTTCAAGGACTAGCCCCCGGGAGCAGTACTTC. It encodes CASSSRTSPREQYF.

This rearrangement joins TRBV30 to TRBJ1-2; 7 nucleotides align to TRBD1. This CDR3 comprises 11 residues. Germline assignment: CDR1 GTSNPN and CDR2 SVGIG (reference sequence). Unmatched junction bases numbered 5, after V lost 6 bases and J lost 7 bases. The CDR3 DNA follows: TGTGCCTGTCAGGGGGGTAGTGGCTACACCTTC. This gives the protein CACQGGSGYTF.

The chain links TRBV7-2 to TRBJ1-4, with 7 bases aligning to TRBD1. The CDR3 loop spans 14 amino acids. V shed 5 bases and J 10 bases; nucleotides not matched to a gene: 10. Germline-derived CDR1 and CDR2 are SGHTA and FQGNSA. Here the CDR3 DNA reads TGTGCCAGCAGCAGGAGGACAGGAGGTGGAAAACTGTTTTTT. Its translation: CASSRRTGGGKLFF. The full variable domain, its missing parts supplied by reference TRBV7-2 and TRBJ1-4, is GAGVSQSPSNKVTEKGKDVELRCDPISGHTALYWYRQSLGQGLEFLIYFQGNSAPDKSGLPSDRFSAERTGGSVSTLTIQRTQQEDSAVYLCASSRRTGGGKLFFGSGTQLSVL.

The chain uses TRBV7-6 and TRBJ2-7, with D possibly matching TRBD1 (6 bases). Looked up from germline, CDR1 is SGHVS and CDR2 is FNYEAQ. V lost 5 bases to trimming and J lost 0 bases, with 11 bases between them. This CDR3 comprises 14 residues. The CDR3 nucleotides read TGTGCCAGCAGCCAGGGGCCAGGCTCCTACGAGCAGTACTTC. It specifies CASSQGPGSYEQYF.

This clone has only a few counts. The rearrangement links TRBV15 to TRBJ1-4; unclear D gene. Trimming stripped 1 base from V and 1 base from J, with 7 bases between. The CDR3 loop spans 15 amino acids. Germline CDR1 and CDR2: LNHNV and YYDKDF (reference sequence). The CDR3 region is CATSRVEGTNEKLFF. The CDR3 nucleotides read TGTGCCACCAGCAGAGTAGAGGGAACTAATGAAAAACTGTTTTTT. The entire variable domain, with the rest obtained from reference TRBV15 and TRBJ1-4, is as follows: DAMVIQNPRYQVTQFGKPVTLSCSQTLNHNVMYWYQQKSSQAPKLLFHYYDKDFNNEADTPDNFQSRRPNTSFCFLDIRSPGLGDTAMYLCATSRVEGTNEKLFFGSGTQLSVL.

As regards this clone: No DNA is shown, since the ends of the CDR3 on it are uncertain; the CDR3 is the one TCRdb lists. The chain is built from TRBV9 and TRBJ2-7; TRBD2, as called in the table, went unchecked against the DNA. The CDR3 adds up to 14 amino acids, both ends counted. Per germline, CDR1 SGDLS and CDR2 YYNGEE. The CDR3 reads CASSVGRGNYEPYF.

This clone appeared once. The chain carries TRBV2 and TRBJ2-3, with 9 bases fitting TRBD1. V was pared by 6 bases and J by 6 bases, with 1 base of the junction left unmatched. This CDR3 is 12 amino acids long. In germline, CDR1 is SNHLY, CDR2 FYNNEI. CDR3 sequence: CASRDRGDTQYF. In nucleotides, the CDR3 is TGTGCCAGCAGAGACAGGGGGGATACGCAGTATTTT.

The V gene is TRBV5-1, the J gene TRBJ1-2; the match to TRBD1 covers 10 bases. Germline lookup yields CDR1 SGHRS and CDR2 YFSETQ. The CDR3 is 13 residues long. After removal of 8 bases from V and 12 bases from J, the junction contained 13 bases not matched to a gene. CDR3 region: CASGKGQGCKDTF. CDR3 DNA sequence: TGCGCCAGTGGGAAGGGACAGGGGTGTAAGGACACCTTC. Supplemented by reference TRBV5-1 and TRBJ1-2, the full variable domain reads KAGVTQTPRYLIKTRGQQVTLSCSPISGHRSVSWYQQTPGQGLQFLFEYFSETQRNKGNFPGRFSGRQFSNSRSEMNVSTLELGDSALYLCASGKGQGCKDTFGSGTRLTVV.

CDR3 sequence reads: CASSPPGGHYEQYF. CDR3 bases: TGTGCCAGCTCACCACCGGGCGGACACTACGAGCAGTACTTC. The chain employs TRBV18 and TRBJ2-7; a possible D gene is TRBD1 (5 bases). Deletions cut 0 bases from V and 3 bases from J, with 9 bases between. This CDR3 is 14 amino acids long. CDR1 KGHSH and CDR2 LQKENI come from the germline V gene.

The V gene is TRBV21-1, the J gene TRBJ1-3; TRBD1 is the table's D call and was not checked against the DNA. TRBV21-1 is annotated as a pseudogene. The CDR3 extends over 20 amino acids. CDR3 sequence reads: CASSKTRIGRDRGSGNTIYF. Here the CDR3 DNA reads TGTGCCAGCAGCAAAACCCGAATTGGCCGGGACAGGGGCTCTGGAAACACCATATATTTT.

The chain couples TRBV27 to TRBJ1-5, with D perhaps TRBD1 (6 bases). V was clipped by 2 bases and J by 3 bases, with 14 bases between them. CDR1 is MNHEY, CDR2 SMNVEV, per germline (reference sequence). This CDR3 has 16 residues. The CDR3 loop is CASSLSGRGSNQPQHF. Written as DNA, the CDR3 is TGTGCCAGCAGTTTAAGCGGCAGGGGATCCAATCAGCCCCAGCATTTT.

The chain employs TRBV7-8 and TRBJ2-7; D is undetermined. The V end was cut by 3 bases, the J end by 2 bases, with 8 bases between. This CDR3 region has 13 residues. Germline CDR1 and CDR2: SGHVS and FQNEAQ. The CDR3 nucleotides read TGTGCCAGCAGCTTTACTTCGGCCTACGAGCAGTACTTC. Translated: CASSFTSAYEQYF.

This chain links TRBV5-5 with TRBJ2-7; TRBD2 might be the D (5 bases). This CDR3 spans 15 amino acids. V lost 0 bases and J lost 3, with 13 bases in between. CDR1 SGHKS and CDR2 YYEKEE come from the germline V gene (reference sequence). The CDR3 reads CASSLDGGSGYEQYF. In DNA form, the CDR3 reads TGTGCCAGCAGCTTGGATGGTGGGAGCGGCTACGAGCAGTACTTC.

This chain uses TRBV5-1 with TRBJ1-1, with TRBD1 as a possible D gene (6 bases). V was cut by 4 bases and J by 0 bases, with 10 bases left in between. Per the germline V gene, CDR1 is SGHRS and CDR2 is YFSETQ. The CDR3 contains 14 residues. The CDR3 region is CASSPDRLNTEAFF. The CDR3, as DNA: TGCGCCAGCAGCCCGGACAGACTGAACACTGAAGCTTTCTTT.

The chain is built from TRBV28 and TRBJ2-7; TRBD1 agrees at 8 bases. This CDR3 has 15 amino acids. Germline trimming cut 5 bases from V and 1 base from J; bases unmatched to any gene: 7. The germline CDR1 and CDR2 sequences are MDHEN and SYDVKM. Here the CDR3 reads CASSPQGAVSYEQYF. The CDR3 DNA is TGTGCCAGCAGTCCCCAGGGGGCGGTATCCTACGAGCAGTACTTC.

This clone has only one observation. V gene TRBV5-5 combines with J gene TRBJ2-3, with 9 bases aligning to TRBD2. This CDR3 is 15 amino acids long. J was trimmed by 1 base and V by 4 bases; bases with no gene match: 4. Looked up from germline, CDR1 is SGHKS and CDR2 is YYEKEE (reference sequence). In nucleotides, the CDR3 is TGTGCCAGCAGCCAAAGACTAGCGGGCACAGATACGCAGTATTTT. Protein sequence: CASSQRLAGTDTQYF.

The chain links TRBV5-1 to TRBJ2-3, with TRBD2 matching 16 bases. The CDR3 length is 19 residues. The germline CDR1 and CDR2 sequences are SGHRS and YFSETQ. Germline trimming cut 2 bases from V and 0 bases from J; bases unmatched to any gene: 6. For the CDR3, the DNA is TGCGCCAGCAGCTTTAGGGGGACTAGCGGGAGGGCCAGCACAGATACGCAGTATTTT. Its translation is CASSFRGTSGRASTDTQYF.

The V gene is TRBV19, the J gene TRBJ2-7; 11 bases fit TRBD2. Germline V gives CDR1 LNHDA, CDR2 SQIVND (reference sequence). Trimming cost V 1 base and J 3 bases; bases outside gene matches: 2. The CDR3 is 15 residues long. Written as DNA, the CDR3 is TGTGCCAGTAGTATAGGAACTAGCGGGGGCTACGAGCAGTACTTC. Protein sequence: CASSIGTSGGYEQYF.

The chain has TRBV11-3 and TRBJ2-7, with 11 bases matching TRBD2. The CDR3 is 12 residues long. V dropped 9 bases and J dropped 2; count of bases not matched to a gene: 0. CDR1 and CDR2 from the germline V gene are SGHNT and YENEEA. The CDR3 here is CASSGRAYEQYF. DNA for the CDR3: TGTGCCAGTAGCGGGAGGGCCTACGAGCAGTACTTC.

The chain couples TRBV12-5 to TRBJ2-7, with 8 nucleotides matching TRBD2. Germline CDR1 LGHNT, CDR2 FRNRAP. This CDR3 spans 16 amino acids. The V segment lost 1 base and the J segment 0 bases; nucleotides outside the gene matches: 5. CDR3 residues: CASGLAVSGSSYEQYF. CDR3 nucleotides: TGTGCTAGTGGTTTGGCGGTGAGCGGGAGCTCCTACGAGCAGTACTTC.

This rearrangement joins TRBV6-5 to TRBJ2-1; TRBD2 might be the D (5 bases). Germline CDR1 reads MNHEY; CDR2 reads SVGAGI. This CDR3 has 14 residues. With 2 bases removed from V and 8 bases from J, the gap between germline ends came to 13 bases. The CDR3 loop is CASSYEGTRDEQFF. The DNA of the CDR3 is TGTGCCAGCAGTTACGAGGGAACCCGGGATGAGCAGTTCTTC.

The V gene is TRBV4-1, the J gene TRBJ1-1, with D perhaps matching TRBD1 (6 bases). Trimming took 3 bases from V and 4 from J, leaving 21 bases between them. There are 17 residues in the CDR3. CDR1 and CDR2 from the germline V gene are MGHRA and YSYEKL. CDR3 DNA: TGCGCCAGCAGCCAGGATCCTCCGGACAGCTTCGGCACTGAAGCTTTCTTT. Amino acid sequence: CASSQDPPDSFGTEAFF.

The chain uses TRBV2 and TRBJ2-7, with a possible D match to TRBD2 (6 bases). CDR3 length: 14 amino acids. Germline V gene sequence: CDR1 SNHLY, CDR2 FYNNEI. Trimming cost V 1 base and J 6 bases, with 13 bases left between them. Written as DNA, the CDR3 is TGTGCCAGCAGTGAAGGATTGGAGGGATTCGAGCAGTACTTC. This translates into CASSEGLEGFEQYF. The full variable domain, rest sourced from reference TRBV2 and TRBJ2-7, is EPEVTQTPSHQVTQMGQEVILRCVPISNHLYFYWYRQILGQKVEFLVSFYNNEISEKSEIFDDQFSVERPDGSNFTLKIRSTKLEDSAMYFCASSEGLEGFEQYFGPGTRLTVT.

The CDR3 DNA reads as TGTGCCAGCAGCCAAAAACCTCCGGGGACAGAGAAAAAGAACACTGAAGCTTTCTTT. It encodes CASSQKPPGTEKKNTEAFF. J is TRBJ1-1 and V is TRBV14; 7 bases map to TRBD1. Germline CDR1 and CDR2: SGHDN and FVKESK. V lost 2 bases, J lost 1 base, and 16 bases stayed unmatched. The CDR3 totals 19 residues.

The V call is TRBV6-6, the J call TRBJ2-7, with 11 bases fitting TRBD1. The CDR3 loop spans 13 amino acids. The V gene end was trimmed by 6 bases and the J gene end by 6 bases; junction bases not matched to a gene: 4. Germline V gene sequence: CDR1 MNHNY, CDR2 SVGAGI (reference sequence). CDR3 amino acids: CASSRDRGGEQYF. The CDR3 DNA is TGTGCCAGCAGCCGGGACAGGGGGGGCGAGCAGTACTTC.

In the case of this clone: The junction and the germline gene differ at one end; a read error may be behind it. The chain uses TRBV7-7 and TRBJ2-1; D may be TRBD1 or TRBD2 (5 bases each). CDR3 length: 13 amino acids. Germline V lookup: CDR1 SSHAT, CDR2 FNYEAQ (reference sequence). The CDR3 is CASSLGELNEQFF. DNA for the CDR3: TGTGCTAGCAGCTTAGGGGAGTTGAATGAGCAGTTCTTC.